This passage covers 28 T cell receptor beta chains from one sample sequenced in a study of cytomegalovirus exposure and HLA in healthy donors. 60 Vbeta and 13 Jbeta primers were used in PCR. The method was immunoSEQ multiplex PCR; TCRdb's version includes in-frame clones alone and lacks a portion of them. This table holds some 160,000 clones, around three quarters found once. The specimen was PBMCs. Receptor source: a middle-aged woman in good health and CMV-seronegative.

The rearrangement joins TRBV27 to TRBJ2-3, with a weak D call TRBD1 (6 bases). CDR3 length: 15 amino acids. Germline V lookup: CDR1 MNHEY, CDR2 SMNVEV (reference sequence). Trimming removed 0 bases from V and 0 bases from J, with 7 bases in between. The CDR3 here is CASSLSGASTDTQYF. The DNA of the CDR3 is TGTGCCAGCAGTTTATCGGGGGCTAGCACAGATACGCAGTATTTT.

For this clone: At the DNA level, this CDR3 is encoded by other sequences in the same sample as well. This chain joins TRBV4-1 and TRBJ2-3; no definite D call. Per the germline V gene, CDR1 is MGHRA and CDR2 is YSYEKL. With 0 bases removed from V and 0 bases from J, the gap between germline ends came to 16 bases. The CDR3 has 18 amino acids. The CDR3 DNA is TGCGCCAGCAGCCAAGATAGGTGGGCCGAACCTAGCACAGATACGCAGTATTTT. Translating gives CASSQDRWAEPSTDTQYF.

CDR3 in amino acids: CASSYRGDNSPLHF. For the CDR3, the DNA is TGTGCCAGCAGTTACAGGGGAGATAATTCACCCCTCCACTTT. V is TRBV9 and J is TRBJ1-6, with 7 bases that match TRBD1. The CDR3 extends over 14 amino acids. Germline V CDR1 and CDR2: SGDLS, YYNGEE. After removal of 5 bases from V and 5 bases from J, the junction contained 4 bases not matched to a gene.

For this clone: Different DNA sequences within this sample yield the same CDR3. The chain combines TRBV15 with TRBJ1-5, with a possible D match to TRBD1 (5 bases). This CDR3 spans 15 amino acids. Trimming removed 0 bases from V and 1 base from J, with 7 bases in between. Per the germline V gene, CDR1 is LNHNV and CDR2 is YYDKDF (reference sequence). The CDR3 DNA sequence: TGTGCCACCAGCAGAGACAGGGTCAGCAATCAGCCCCAGCATTTT. It yields the protein CATSRDRVSNQPQHF.

The chain recombines TRBV5-4 with TRBJ2-3; 10 bases align to TRBD1. The germline V gene has CDR1 SGHNT and CDR2 YYREEE (reference sequence). This CDR3 spans 14 amino acids. With 5 bases clipped from V and 4 bases from J, the junction kept 4 bases outside the gene matches. The CDR3 here is CASRMGQGPDTQYF. CDR3 DNA: TGTGCCAGCAGAATGGGACAGGGGCCAGATACGCAGTATTTT.

V and J are TRBV27 and TRBJ1-1; a possible D gene is TRBD1 (6 bases). This CDR3 is 16 amino acids long. Per germline, CDR1 MNHEY and CDR2 SMNVEV (reference sequence). Trimming left V 6 bases short and J 5 bases short, with 22 bases between. Here the CDR3 DNA reads TGTGCCAGCAGCCGTAACAGGGTTGGGCCGCGGACTGAAGCTTTCTTT. It codes for CASSRNRVGPRTEAFF.

The rearrangement uses TRBV1 and TRBJ1-3. TRBV1 has pseudogene status. The CDR3 is 19 residues long. The CDR3 reads CTSSHPGRGDGSDGNTIYF. CDR3 in DNA: TGCACCAGCAGCCACCCGGGGAGGGGGGACGGTTCGGATGGAAACACCATATATTTT.

The chain links TRBV5-4 to TRBJ2-5, with 9 bases lining up with TRBD2. Germline CDR1 SGHNT, CDR2 YYREEE (reference sequence). CDR3 size: 15 residues. After removal of 4 bases from V and 2 bases from J, the junction contained 6 bases not matched to a gene. CDR3 amino acids: CASSRGGAGQETQYF. In DNA, the CDR3 is TGTGCCAGCAGCCGCGGGGGGGCGGGACAAGAGACCCAGTACTTC.

The rearrangement links TRBV21-1 to TRBJ2-1; TRBD2, as called in the table, went unchecked against the DNA. TRBV21-1 is listed as a pseudogene. This CDR3 has 19 residues. The CDR3 region has the DNA TGTGCCAGCAGCAAAGTGGAAGTCTTGGGGGGGAGCTCCTACAATGAGCAGTTCTTC. Protein sequence: CASSKVEVLGGSSYNEQFF.

The chain couples TRBV4-2 to TRBJ2-1; D possibly corresponds to TRBD2 (6 bases). Germline V CDR1 and CDR2: LGHNA, YNFKEQ. The CDR3 totals 16 residues. Deletions cut 0 bases from V and 4 bases from J, with 13 bases between. Here the CDR3 reads CASSQESGGPYNEQFF. The CDR3 region has the DNA TGTGCCAGCAGCCAAGAATCCGGGGGACCTTACAATGAGCAGTTCTTC.

This CDR3 is CASIQTGANVLTF. The CDR3 DNA reads as TGTGCCAGCATTCAAACTGGGGCCAACGTCCTGACTTTC. This chain connects TRBV27 to TRBJ2-6; D unresolved. Germline V gene sequence: CDR1 MNHEY, CDR2 SMNVEV (reference sequence). Trimming removed 7 bases at V and 2 bases at J, with 6 bases between. The CDR3 runs 13 residues. The whole variable domain, remainder taken from reference TRBV27 and TRBJ2-6, is EAQVTQNPRYLITVTGKKLTVTCSQNMNHEYMSWYRQDPGLGLRQIYYSMNVEVTDKGDVPEGYKVSRKEKRNFPLILESPSPNQTSLYFCASIQTGANVLTFGAGSRLTVL.

The chain carries TRBV6-5 and TRBJ2-1, with a weak D call TRBD2 (6 bases). CDR3 length: 16 residues. Trimming removed 0 bases at V and 7 bases at J, with 16 bases between. CDR1 is MNHEY, CDR2 SVGAGI, per germline. CDR3 protein: CASSYSTTTGGNEQFF. CDR3 sequence (DNA): TGTGCCAGCAGTTACTCGACGACTACTGGGGGGAATGAGCAGTTCTTC.

This sequence joins TRBV9 and TRBJ2-1; 8 bases fit TRBD1. Germline CDR1 SGDLS, CDR2 YYNGEE. CDR3 length: 16 residues. Trimming cost V 0 bases and J 7 bases; bases outside gene matches: 9. For the CDR3, the DNA is TGTGCCAGCAGCGTAGCCCGAGGACAGGGTTTGAATGAGCAGTTCTTC. Amino acids: CASSVARGQGLNEQFF.

This CDR3 reads CASSSFRVRAKNIQYF. For the CDR3, the DNA is TGTGCCAGCAGCTCTTTCAGGGTGCGGGCCAAAAACATTCAGTACTTC. This sequence joins TRBV11-2 and TRBJ2-4, with D possibly matching TRBD1 (5 bases). CDR3 length equals 16 residues. Looked up from germline, CDR1 is SGHAT and CDR2 is FQNNGV. V lost 4 bases to trimming and J lost 1 base, with 14 bases between them.

The J gene is TRBJ2-1, the V gene TRBV7-2; possibly TRBD2 for D (6 bases). This CDR3 spans 13 amino acids. V lost 4 bases and J 2 bases, leaving 6 bases between the germline ends. Germline CDR1 SGHTA, CDR2 FQGNSA. The CDR3 sequence is CASSSSAYNEQFF. The CDR3 coding sequence is TGTGCCAGCAGCTCTAGCGCCTACAATGAGCAGTTCTTC.

Worth noting for this clone: At the DNA level, this CDR3 is encoded by other sequences in the same sample as well. The rearrangement joins TRBV18 to TRBJ1-1, with D unclear. The germline gives CDR1 KGHSH, CDR2 LQKENI. V lost 3 bases and J lost 5, with 4 bases in between. This CDR3 region has 11 residues. The CDR3 region has the DNA TGTGCCAGCTCACCCGGTACTGAAGCTTTCTTT. Translated, it gives CASSPGTEAFF.

The chain couples TRBV12-5 to TRBJ2-1, with 8 bases identical to TRBD1. CDR1 LGHNT and CDR2 FRNRAP come from the germline V gene. This CDR3 region has 15 residues. After removal of 6 bases from V and 5 bases from J, the junction contained 9 bases not matched to a gene. CDR3 sequence (DNA): TGTGCTAGTGGACTGGACAGGGAAGTAAACAATGAGCAGTTCTTC. Protein product: CASGLDREVNNEQFF.

This sequence joins TRBV6-1 and TRBJ1-2; D is unclear. Germline V gene data show CDR1 as MNHNS and CDR2 as SASEGT. The CDR3 is made up of 12 amino acids. Trimming took 5 bases from V and 5 from J, leaving 9 bases between them. CDR3 in DNA: TGTGCCAGCAGTCTCAGTTATTATGGCTACACCTTC. It is translated as CASSLSYYGYTF.

This clone occurred once. The chain combines TRBV4-2 with TRBJ1-2, with D perhaps matching TRBD1 (6 bases). The CDR3 length is 16 residues. Trimming took 0 bases from V and 1 from J, leaving 12 bases between them. Germline V gene data show CDR1 as LGHNA and CDR2 as YNFKEQ. CDR3 sequence reads: CASSQDWSRGNYGYTF. CDR3 in DNA: TGTGCCAGCAGCCAAGATTGGTCCAGGGGTAACTATGGCTACACCTTC.

This clone has just a few counts. The genes are TRBV9 and TRBJ1-1; 7 bases map to TRBD1. This CDR3 has 14 amino acids. Losses at the gene ends were 4 bases for V and 8 bases for J; bases not matched to a gene: 11. The germline CDR1 and CDR2 sequences are SGDLS and YYNGEE. As DNA, the CDR3 is TGTGCCAGCAGCCATACTGGGACAGCCCGAGAAGCTTTCTTT. Translated: CASSHTGTAREAFF.

The chain is built from TRBV2 and TRBJ1-1, with 7 bases matching TRBD1. CDR3 length equals 13 residues. The V gene end was trimmed by 5 bases and the J gene end by 7 bases; junction bases not matched to a gene: 7. Germline values: CDR1 SNHLY, CDR2 FYNNEI. In DNA, the CDR3 is TGTGCCAGCAGTTTTCAGACAGGGTTTGAAGCTTTCTTT. Its protein product is CASSFQTGFEAFF.

The chain employs TRBV7-8 and TRBJ1-1; 9 bases are shared with TRBD1. V was clipped by 4 bases and J by 7 bases; unmatched bases: 13. The CDR3 is made up of 16 amino acids. CDR1 and CDR2 (germline): SGHVS, FQNEAQ. The CDR3 here is CASSYRTGARRNEAFF. CDR3 coding DNA: TGTGCCAGCAGCTACCGGACAGGGGCCAGGCGGAATGAAGCTTTCTTT.

The chain couples TRBV7-7 to TRBJ2-5; 8 nucleotides match TRBD1. With V trimmed by 0 bases and J by 5 bases, 8 bases remained unmatched. Germline V CDR1 and CDR2: SSHAT, FNYEAQ (reference sequence). CDR3 length equals 16 residues. CDR3 in DNA: TGTGCCAGCAGCTTAGCGCCGACAGGGGCGGGGGAGACCCAGTACTTC. Translating gives CASSLAPTGAGETQYF.

The rearrangement joins TRBV4-2 to TRBJ1-1, with D hard to call. Per germline, CDR1 LGHNA and CDR2 YNFKEQ. The CDR3 totals 15 residues. The V end was cut by 0 bases, the J end by 11 bases, with 19 bases between. The CDR3 sequence is CASSQESRTSGVAFF. The CDR3 DNA reads as TGTGCCAGCAGCCAAGAGTCCCGGACGAGCGGGGTTGCTTTCTTT.

This clone came up a few times. This sequence joins TRBV11-3 and TRBJ2-4, with a possible D match to TRBD2 (6 bases). V lost 8 bases and J lost 5, with 16 bases in between. The CDR3 consists of 14 residues. Per the germline V gene, CDR1 is SGHNT and CDR2 is YENEEA. The CDR3 loop is CASSTGWGENIQYF. Written as DNA, the CDR3 is TGTGCCAGCTCCACGGGGTGGGGGGAAAACATTCAGTACTTC.

CDR3 protein: CASSESIAGGPYTQYF. The CDR3 nucleotides are TGCGCCAGCAGTGAGTCGATAGCGGGGGGACCATATACGCAGTATTTT. The chain employs TRBV10-2 and TRBJ2-3; 10 bases are a match to TRBD2. The CDR3 consists of 16 residues. Germline assignment: CDR1 WSHSY and CDR2 SAAADI. The ends lost 0 bases at V and 7 bases at J; junction bases unmatched: 7.

This clone appeared once. The chain employs TRBV5-4 and TRBJ2-6; 10 bases map to TRBD1. Looked up from germline, CDR1 is SGHNT and CDR2 is YYREEE (reference sequence). This CDR3 region has 18 residues. The ends lost 0 bases at V and 4 bases at J; junction bases unmatched: 7. The CDR3 loop is CASSLGRDRGAGANVLTF. The CDR3 bases are TGTGCCAGCAGCTTGGGTCGGGACAGGGGTGCCGGGGCCAACGTCCTGACTTTC.

In its sample, this clone was seen a few times. The CDR3 is CASSQDVQRQGPLHF. DNA for the CDR3: TGCGCCAGCAGCCAAGACGTACAGAGACAGGGACCCCTCCACTTT. The chain carries TRBV4-1 and TRBJ1-6; 7 positions match TRBD1. V was clipped by 0 bases and J by 12 bases; unmatched bases: 8. The CDR3 length is 15 residues. Germline CDR1 MGHRA, CDR2 YSYEKL.